This passage covers 23 T cell receptor beta chains from one sample sequenced in a study of cytomegalovirus exposure and HLA in healthy donors (dated by TCRdb to 2016 to 2017). The receptor library was made with the immunoSEQ multiplex PCR assay. For the multiplex PCR, a mixture combining 60 forward primers for TCR Vbeta segments and 13 reverse primers for TCR Jbeta segments was used. This is the immuneACCESS table as TCRdb keeps it, with only in-frame sequences that have V and J called. A part of the clones is gone; compared with another copy, unresolved V genes explain less than half, and the rest is unexplained. The sample records about 140,000 clones, around 80% of which are singletons. Around 15% of the sample is taken by the ten largest. The sample comprised PBMCs. These receptors all stem from a woman aged 40 to 50 in good health and CMV-seronegative.

This clone was seen a few times. The chain combines TRBV4-1 with TRBJ2-3; 7 positions match TRBD2. The CDR3 sequence is 17 residues long. V shed 4 bases, J shed 4 bases, and the junction held 14 bases outside the gene matches. Germline V lookup: CDR1 MGHRA, CDR2 YSYEKL. CDR3 sequence: CASSLGGSGVWADTQYF. CDR3 coding DNA: TGCGCCAGCAGCCTCGGGGGAAGCGGGGTTTGGGCAGATACGCAGTATTTT.

The chain combines TRBV7-2 with TRBJ2-5, with a weak D call TRBD2 (5 bases). Germline V gene lookup returns CDR1 SGHTA and CDR2 FQGNSA. The CDR3 extends over 15 amino acids. Trimming left V 5 bases short and J 0 bases short, with 13 bases between. The CDR3 DNA reads TGTGCCAGCAGCCCTCCGGGATCCTACCAAGAGACCCAGTACTTC. Its protein is CASSPPGSYQETQYF.

The chain employs TRBV2 and TRBJ2-5, with 10 bases that match TRBD1. The closer fit of TRBJ2-7 to the DNA end suggests the J call may be wrong. The CDR3 has 17 residues. Germline CDR1 reads SNHLY; CDR2 reads FYNNEI. CDR3 DNA: TGTGCCAGCAGAATGACAGGGGGCGGGTTTATTTCGAGCGAGCAGTACTTC. This encodes CASRMTGGGFISSEQYF.

The chain joins TRBV11-2 to TRBJ2-5; tentatively, D is TRBD1 (7 bases). The CDR3 length is 15 residues. V was trimmed by 3 bases and J by 5 bases, leaving 16 bases between them. From germline, CDR1 is SGHAT and CDR2 FQNNGV. CDR3 sequence (DNA): TGTGCCAGCAGCTTGGAAGCAGGGGGGTGGGAGACCCAGTACTTC. Its translation is CASSLEAGGWETQYF.

The genes are TRBV13 and TRBJ2-1; TRBD2 might be the D (5 bases). Germline CDR1 reads PRHDT; CDR2 reads FYEKMQ (reference sequence). Trimming took 1 base from V and 6 from J, leaving 7 bases between them. This CDR3 is built from 13 residues. The DNA for the CDR3 is TGTGCCAGCAGCTTAGCTAGCCGCAATGAGCAGTTCTTC. Translated: CASSLASRNEQFF. Together with reference TRBV13 and TRBJ2-1, the CDR3 gives the full variable domain: AAGVIQSPRHLIKEKRETATLKCYPIPRHDTVYWYQQGPGQDPQFLISFYEKMQSDKGSIPDRFSAQQFSDYHSELNMSSLELGDSALYFCASSLASRNEQFFGPGTRLTVL.

The chain has TRBV28 and TRBJ2-1; 10 nucleotides align to TRBD2. The CDR3 sequence is 15 residues long. V gave up 4 bases and J gave up 6 bases; unmatched junction bases: 6. Germline V gene sequence: CDR1 MDHEN, CDR2 SYDVKM. The CDR3 DNA follows: TGTGCCAGCAGTTGGGGACTAGCGAGAGTCAATGAGCAGTTCTTC. It encodes CASSWGLARVNEQFF.

This chain uses TRBV4-3 with TRBJ1-5, with D tentatively TRBD1 (5 bases). The CDR3 has 15 amino acids. Germline V gene lookup returns CDR1 LGHNA and CDR2 YSLEER. Trimming stripped 1 base from V and 4 bases from J, with 11 bases between. The DNA for the CDR3 is TGCGCCAGCAGCCAAGGCAGGGCAGGTAATCAGCCCCAGCATTTT. This translates into CASSQGRAGNQPQHF.

The rearrangement joins TRBV19 to TRBJ2-5; TRBD1 aligns across 7 bases. From germline, CDR1 is LNHDA and CDR2 SQIVND (reference sequence). Germline trimming cut 6 bases from V and 5 bases from J; bases unmatched to any gene: 9. CDR3 length: 14 amino acids. The CDR3 DNA is TGTGCCAGTAGCACGACAGGGCAGGGGGAGACCCAGTACTTC. It yields the protein CASSTTGQGETQYF.

This sequence joins TRBV6-5 and TRBJ1-1; a weak D match, TRBD1 (5 bases). Germline V gives CDR1 MNHEY, CDR2 SVGAGI. This CDR3 has 14 residues. Trimming shortened V by 3 bases and J by 7 bases, and 15 bases separated the two germline ends. The CDR3 region is CASSYRWGDYEAFF. CDR3 nucleotides: TGTGCCAGCAGTTATAGATGGGGGGACTATGAAGCTTTCTTT.

This clone has a single count. The chain employs TRBV28 and TRBJ2-6; 7 bases line up with TRBD2. The J segment lost 2 bases and the V segment lost 3 bases, leaving 1 base of the junction unmatched. There are 15 residues in the CDR3. CDR1 is MDHEN, CDR2 SYDVKM, per germline. The chain's CDR3 is CASSFGLAGANVLTF. In DNA, the CDR3 is TGTGCCAGCAGTTTCGGACTAGCTGGGGCCAACGTCCTGACTTTC.

The rearrangement joins TRBV2 to TRBJ1-3; D perhaps matches TRBD1 (6 bases). The germline gives CDR1 SNHLY, CDR2 FYNNEI. V lost 6 bases to trimming and J lost 4 bases, with 16 bases between them. The CDR3 is 15 residues long. The CDR3 DNA reads TGTGCCAGCAGCGCAGACAGGAACAGGGGAAACACCATATATTTT. Amino acids: CASSADRNRGNTIYF. The full variable domain, rest sourced from reference TRBV2 and TRBJ1-3, is EPEVTQTPSHQVTQMGQEVILRCVPISNHLYFYWYRQILGQKVEFLVSFYNNEISEKSEIFDDQFSVERPDGSNFTLKIRSTKLEDSAMYFCASSADRNRGNTIYFGEGSWLTVV.

This chain's CDR3 is CASSKGGQGALTLNEKLFF. CDR3 in DNA: TGTGCCAGCAGCAAAGGAGGACAGGGGGCGCTCACCCTGAATGAAAAACTGTTTTTT. This sequence joins TRBV21-1 and TRBJ1-4; the table's D gene call, TRBD1, was not cross checked with the DNA. TRBV21-1 is reported as a pseudogene. The CDR3 spans 19 residues.

This clone showed up just a few times. This CDR3 reads CASSYAGAYEQYF. The CDR3 DNA reads as TGTGCCAGCAGTTACGCAGGGGCGTACGAGCAGTACTTC. This chain joins TRBV6-5 and TRBJ2-7; TRBD1 is a possible D gene (6 bases). The length of the CDR3 is 13 residues. The germline gives CDR1 MNHEY, CDR2 SVGAGI. The germline V and J ends were trimmed by 2 bases and 4 bases, with 9 bases remaining between them.

V is TRBV5-8 and J is TRBJ2-5; 7 bases are shared with TRBD1. CDR1 is SGHTS, CDR2 YDEGEE, per germline. CDR3 length equals 14 residues. Trimming at V came to 1 base and at J to 4 bases, leaving 4 bases not matched to a gene. The CDR3 here is CASSLRDSRETQYF. The CDR3 DNA follows: TGTGCCAGCAGCTTGAGGGACAGCCGAGAGACCCAGTACTTC.

The chain combines TRBV18 with TRBJ1-5; TRBD1 matches 7 bases. V was clipped by 6 bases and J by 5 bases; unmatched bases: 7. The CDR3 has 14 residues. Germline V gene data show CDR1 as KGHSH and CDR2 as LQKENI. In DNA form, the CDR3 reads TGTGCCAGCTCTCCCACAGGGACAGATCAGCCCCAGCATTTT. Protein sequence: CASSPTGTDQPQHF.

The chain combines TRBV19 with TRBJ2-1, with TRBD1 identical over 7 bases. The CDR3 covers 13 residues. The germline V gene encodes CDR1 LNHDA and CDR2 SQIVND (reference sequence). Germline trimming cut 2 bases from V and 14 bases from J; bases unmatched to any gene: 9. CDR3 amino acids: CASSINPGGMEFF. CDR3 bases: TGTGCCAGTAGTATAAACCCAGGGGGAATGGAGTTCTTC.

This chain uses TRBV6-5 with TRBJ1-5; TRBD1 is a possible D gene (6 bases). V lost 4 bases, J lost 2 bases, and 9 bases lay in between. The CDR3 covers 14 residues. Germline-derived CDR1 and CDR2 are MNHEY and SVGAGI. In DNA form, the CDR3 reads TGTGCCAGCAGTTTCAGACAGGGCAATCAGCCCCAGCATTTT. This gives the protein CASSFRQGNQPQHF.

This clone was picked up one time. The gene calls are TRBV18 and TRBJ2-6, with 8 bases identical to TRBD2. CDR1 is KGHSH, CDR2 LQKENI, per germline. The trim removed 9 bases at V and 0 bases at J, leaving 10 bases unmatched. CDR3 size: 17 residues. For the CDR3, the DNA is TGTGCCAGTTCCCGGGAGGGGACTAGCTCTGGGGCCAACGTCCTGACTTTC. It yields the protein CASSREGTSSGANVLTF.

The chain has TRBV5-1 and TRBJ1-5; a possible D gene is TRBD1 (6 bases). Per the germline V gene, CDR1 is SGHRS and CDR2 is YFSETQ. The CDR3 sequence is 15 residues long. Trimming removed 4 bases from V and 6 bases from J, with 17 bases in between. The chain's CDR3 is CASSPGPEDSQPQHF. For the CDR3, the DNA is TGCGCCAGCAGCCCAGGTCCAGAGGACAGTCAGCCCCAGCATTTT.

This chain uses TRBV7-2 with TRBJ2-3, with 7 bases identical to TRBD1. J gave up 0 bases and V 5 bases, and 8 bases lay outside the gene matches. The CDR3 runs 16 residues. Germline values: CDR1 SGHTA, CDR2 FQGNSA. CDR3 nucleotides: TGTGCCAGCAGCGCAAAGACAGGGCCCAGCACAGATACGCAGTATTTT. It yields the protein CASSAKTGPSTDTQYF.

This chain uses TRBV5-8 with TRBJ2-1; possible D gene TRBD2, 5 bases. The CDR3 totals 14 residues. In germline, CDR1 is SGHTS, CDR2 YDEGEE. V lost 6 bases, J lost 9 bases, and 19 bases lay in between. The CDR3 DNA is TGTGCCAGCACCCCTAGGAGGCGCTTAGCTGAGCAGTTCTTC. Its translation: CASTPRRRLAEQFF.

V is TRBV7-3 and J is TRBJ2-7, with 10 bases fitting TRBD2. The germline V gene encodes CDR1 SGHTA and CDR2 FQGTGA. CDR3 length equals 17 residues. With V trimmed by 0 bases and J by 0 bases, 5 bases remained unmatched. The CDR3 DNA follows: TGTGCCAGCAGCTTAACTAGCGGGGGGACCTACTCCTACGAGCAGTACTTC. Translated, it gives CASSLTSGGTYSYEQYF.

The table lists this clone with a few counts. This chain uses TRBV11-3 with TRBJ1-2; 8 nucleotides match TRBD1. The CDR3 has 17 residues. Trimming cost V 4 bases and J 4 bases; bases outside gene matches: 14. CDR1 and CDR2 (germline): SGHNT, YENEEA. As DNA, the CDR3 is TGTGCCAGCAGCTCCAACAGGGGGAGTCCCAGATTCTATGGCTACACCTTC. It specifies CASSSNRGSPRFYGYTF.